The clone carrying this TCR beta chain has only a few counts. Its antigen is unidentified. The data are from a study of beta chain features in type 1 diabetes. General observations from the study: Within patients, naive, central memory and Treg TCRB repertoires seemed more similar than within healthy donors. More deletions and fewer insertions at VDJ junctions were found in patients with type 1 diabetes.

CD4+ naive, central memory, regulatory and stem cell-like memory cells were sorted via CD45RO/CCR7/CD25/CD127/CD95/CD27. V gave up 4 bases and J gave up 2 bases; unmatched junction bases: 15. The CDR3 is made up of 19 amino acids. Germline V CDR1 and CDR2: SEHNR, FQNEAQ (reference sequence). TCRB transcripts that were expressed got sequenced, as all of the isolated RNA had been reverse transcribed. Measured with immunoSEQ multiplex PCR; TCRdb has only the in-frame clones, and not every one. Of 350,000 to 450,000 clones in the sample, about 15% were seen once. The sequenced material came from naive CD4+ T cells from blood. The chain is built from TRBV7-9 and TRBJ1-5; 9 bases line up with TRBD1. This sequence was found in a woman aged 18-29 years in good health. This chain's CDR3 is CASSSARDRDRAGNQPQHF. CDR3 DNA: TGTGCCAGCAGCTCGGCTAGGGACCGGGACAGGGCGGGCAATCAGCCCCAGCATTTT.